One sample yielded the 4 T cell receptor beta chains listed below, sequenced in a study of regulatory T cells in long-lasting Graves disease. The time point was: persistent/refractory GD, antithyroid drugs over 5 years with positive TRAb. TCR sequences were obtained from RNA taken from PBMCs. Building of the TCR beta libraries involved iRepertoire HTBI primers and Arm-PCR of CDR3 regions. TCRdb called the multiplex PCR reads again in MiXCR, with one record for every CDR3 protein. The data show roughly 490,000 distinct CDR3 sequences, approximately 23% seen once. The sample in question was peripheral blood mononuclear cells (PBMCs), obtained when the disease was refractory, from a patient treated with antithyroid drugs. These receptors were collected from a female donor with Graves disease.

This clonotype was counted at least ten times. The CDR3 reads CASSSGTSGSVYF. The CDR3 region has the DNA TGTGCCAGCAGTTCCGGGACTAGCGGGAGTGTCTACTTC. The chain employs TRBV2 and TRBJ2-7; 14 nucleotides align to TRBD2. With 5 bases clipped from V and 13 bases from J, the junction kept 7 bases outside the gene matches. Germline V gene sequence: CDR1 SNHLY, CDR2 FYNNEI. The CDR3 consists of 13 residues.

This clonotype was seen at least ten times. CDR3 amino acids: CASSRNENYEQYF. In DNA, the CDR3 is TGTGCCAGCAGCCGGAATGAGAACTACGAGCAGTACTTC. This chain links TRBV7-8 with TRBJ2-7, with D unresolved. CDR1 is SGHVS and CDR2 is FQNEAQ in the germline V gene. The CDR3 has 13 residues. The V gene lost 5 bases and the J gene lost 3 bases, with 11 bases spanning the gap.

This clonotype has a handful of counts. The genes are TRBV7-2 and TRBJ1-1; D gene uncertain. Trimming shortened V by 1 base and J by 6 bases, and 15 bases separated the two germline ends. The CDR3 has 15 amino acids. Germline V CDR1 and CDR2: SGHTA, FQGNSA. The CDR3 coding sequence is TGTGCCAGCAGCTTAGACAGAGGCGGGGTCTCTGAAGCTTTCTTT. As protein: CASSLDRGGVSEAFF.

This clonotype has a handful of counts. V usage is TRBV6-1 and J usage is TRBJ2-7, with TRBD1 identical over 7 bases. V dropped 6 bases and J dropped 3; count of bases not matched to a gene: 2. CDR3 size: 12 residues. In germline, CDR1 is MNHNS, CDR2 SASEGT. CDR3 sequence reads: CASRGQLYEQYF. The CDR3 DNA is TGTGCCAGCAGGGGACAGCTCTACGAGCAGTACTTC.